This T cell receptor beta chain comes out of a study of cytomegalovirus exposure and HLA in healthy donors. Study-level points and caveats: An analysis done earlier found most TCR beta V segments productive about 87% or about 30% of the time. According to a later analysis, donors in an Asian-associated ancestry cluster reportedly had fewer N-insertions than the approximately 730-donor mean. Exclusion as indistinguishable affected some V segments, including TRBV6-2 and TRBV6-3. Cytomegalovirus association was assigned to more than 150 TCR beta chains.

Primers for the PCR totalled 60 Vbeta and 13 Jbeta. The repertoire was sequenced with immunoSEQ multiplex PCR; TCRdb's copy has only in-frame clones and lacks some. In the table there are about 120,000 clones, roughly 70% of which are singletons. The germline V gene has CDR1 MDHEN and CDR2 SYDVKM. The V end lost 1 base, the J end lost 10 bases, and 10 bases lay between the germline ends. The CDR3 extends over 12 amino acids. About this clone: Its antigen is not identified.

The clonotype comes from a woman in her thirties or forties in good health and CMV-seropositive. The sequencing sample was made of PBMCs. This rearrangement joins TRBV28 to TRBJ1-2; D might be TRBD1 (5 bases). The CDR3 DNA reads TGTGCCAGCAGTTTATCCACAGGACACTACACCTTC. Protein sequence: CASSLSTGHYTF.